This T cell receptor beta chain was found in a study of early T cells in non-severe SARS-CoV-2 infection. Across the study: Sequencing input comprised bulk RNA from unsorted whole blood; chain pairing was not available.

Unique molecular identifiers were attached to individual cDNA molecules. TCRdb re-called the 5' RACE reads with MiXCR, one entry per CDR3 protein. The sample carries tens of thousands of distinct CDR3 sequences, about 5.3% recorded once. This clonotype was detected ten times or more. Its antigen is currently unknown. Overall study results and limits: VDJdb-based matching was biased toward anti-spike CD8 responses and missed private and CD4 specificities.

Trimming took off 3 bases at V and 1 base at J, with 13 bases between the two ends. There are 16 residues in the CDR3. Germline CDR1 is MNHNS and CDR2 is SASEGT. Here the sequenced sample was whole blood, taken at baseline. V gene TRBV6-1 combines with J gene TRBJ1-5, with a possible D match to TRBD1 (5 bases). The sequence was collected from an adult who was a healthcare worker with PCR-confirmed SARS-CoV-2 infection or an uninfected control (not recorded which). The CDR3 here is CASSDLSGQSNQPQHF. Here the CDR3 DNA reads TGTGCCAGCAGTGACCTGTCAGGGCAAAGCAATCAGCCCCAGCATTTT.